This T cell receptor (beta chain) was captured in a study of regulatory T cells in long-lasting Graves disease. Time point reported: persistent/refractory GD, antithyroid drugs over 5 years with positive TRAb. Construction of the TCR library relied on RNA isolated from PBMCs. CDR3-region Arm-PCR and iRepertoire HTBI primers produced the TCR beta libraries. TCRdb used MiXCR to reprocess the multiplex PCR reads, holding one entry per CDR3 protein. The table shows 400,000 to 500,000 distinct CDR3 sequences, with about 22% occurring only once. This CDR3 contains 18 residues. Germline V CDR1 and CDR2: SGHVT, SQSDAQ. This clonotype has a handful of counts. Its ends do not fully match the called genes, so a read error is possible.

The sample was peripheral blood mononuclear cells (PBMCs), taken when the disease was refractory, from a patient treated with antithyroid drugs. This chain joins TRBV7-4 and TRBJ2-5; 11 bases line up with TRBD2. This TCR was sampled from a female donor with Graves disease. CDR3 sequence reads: CASSVAAATSGEQETQYF. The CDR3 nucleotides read TGTGCCAGCAGCGTAGCCGCAGCGACTAGCGGGGAACAAGAGACCCAGTACTTC. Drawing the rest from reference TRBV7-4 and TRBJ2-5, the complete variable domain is GAGVSQSPRYKVAKRGRDVALRCDSISGHVTLYWYRQTLGQGSEVLTYSQSDAQRDKSGRPSGRFSAERPERSVSTLKIQRTEQGDSAVYLCASSVAAATSGEQETQYFGPGTRLLVL.